These 31 T cell receptor beta chains originate from one sample sequenced in a study of shared clonotypes between healthy human individuals. Data came from immunoSEQ multiplex PCR; TCRdb stores just in-frame clones and leaves some out. The table records 1.5 million to 1.9 million clones, 98% of them present only once. The specimen was naive CD4+ T cells sorted from blood. This sample's subset: CD45RA+ positively selected. The origin of the receptors is a man aged 25 to 40 in good health.

The genes are TRBV7-8 and TRBJ2-2; 12 bases line up with TRBD2. There are 16 residues in the CDR3. The junction had 3 bases not matched to a gene; V was cut back by 4 bases and J by 3 bases. From germline, CDR1 is SGHVS and CDR2 FQNEAQ. The CDR3 sequence: CASSYLAGGDTGELFF. In nucleotides, the CDR3 is TGTGCCAGCAGCTATCTAGCGGGAGGGGACACCGGGGAGCTGTTTTTT.

This clone occurred once. This chain uses TRBV30 with TRBJ2-2; 8 positions match TRBD1. With 5 bases clipped from V and 6 bases from J, the junction kept 2 bases outside the gene matches. The CDR3 extends over 12 amino acids. Germline CDR1 reads GTSNPN; CDR2 reads SVGIG (reference sequence). The CDR3 DNA follows: TGTGCCTGGGCAGGGGGCCCCGGGGAGCTGTTTTTT. This gives the protein CAWAGGPGELFF.

V usage is TRBV2 and J usage is TRBJ2-7; no definite D call. The CDR3 is 11 residues long. V lost 11 bases to trimming and J lost 2 bases, with 10 bases between them. Germline CDR1 and CDR2: SNHLY and FYNNEI. CDR3 in amino acids: CASSVAYEQYF. DNA of the CDR3: TGTGCCTCCAGCGTAGCCTACGAGCAGTACTTC. The whole variable domain, remainder taken from reference TRBV2 and TRBJ2-7, is EPEVTQTPSHQVTQMGQEVILRCVPISNHLYFYWYRQILGQKVEFLVSFYNNEISEKSEIFDDQFSVERPDGSNFTLKIRSTKLEDSAMYFCASSVAYEQYFGPGTRLTVT.

The chain has TRBV5-1 and TRBJ2-7; 8 positions match TRBD1. The length of the CDR3 is 16 residues. J lost 1 base, V lost 4 bases, and 10 bases had no gene match. Germline CDR1 and CDR2: SGHRS and YFSETQ. The CDR3 spells CASSIAGGLTSYEQYF. The CDR3 nucleotides read TGCGCCAGCAGCATCGCAGGGGGCCTGACGTCCTACGAGCAGTACTTC.

In regard to this clone: Distinct nucleotide sequences in the sample also encode this CDR3. The V call is TRBV28, the J call TRBJ1-2; no clear D. The CDR3 is made up of 14 amino acids. CDR1 MDHEN and CDR2 SYDVKM come from the germline V gene. V was cut by 2 bases and J by 2 bases, with 9 bases left in between. The CDR3, as DNA: TGTGCCAGCAGTTTAAGTGGGCGGAACTATGGCTACACCTTC. Amino acids: CASSLSGRNYGYTF.

The chain has TRBV19 and TRBJ2-7, with D unclear. Germline CDR1 is LNHDA and CDR2 is SQIVND (reference sequence). The CDR3 contains 13 residues. Trimming pared 3 bases from V and 2 bases from J, leaving 8 bases between. The CDR3 sequence: CASSIEMAYEQYF. The CDR3 DNA sequence: TGTGCCAGTAGTATCGAGATGGCCTACGAGCAGTACTTC.

CDR3 coding DNA: TGCGCCAGCAGTGAGTATCAGTCTGGCTACACCTTC. Residues: CASSEYQSGYTF. The V and J genes are TRBV10-1 and TRBJ1-2; D unresolved. V lost 1 base and J lost 7, with 7 bases in between. Germline V lookup: CDR1 WNHNN, CDR2 SYGVQD (reference sequence). The CDR3 length is 12 residues.

This chain links TRBV14 with TRBJ2-7; 8 bases agree with TRBD2. Germline trimming cut 6 bases from V and 0 bases from J; bases unmatched to any gene: 4. The CDR3 consists of 14 residues. The V gene's germline CDR1 is SGHDN and CDR2 FVKESK. The CDR3, as DNA: TGTGCCAGCAGTCAGCGGGGGAGCTCCTACGAGCAGTACTTC. It is translated as CASSQRGSSYEQYF.

The chain links TRBV15 to TRBJ2-7; 7 nucleotides match TRBD1. Germline trimming cut 1 base from V and 4 bases from J; bases unmatched to any gene: 4. In germline, CDR1 is LNHNV, CDR2 YYDKDF (reference sequence). CDR3 size: 14 residues. The CDR3 loop is CATSRGSTGYEQYF. The CDR3 coding sequence is TGTGCCACCAGCAGAGGTTCGACAGGGTACGAGCAGTACTTC.

J is TRBJ2-7 and V is TRBV30, with D unclear. V lost 1 base and J 7 bases, leaving 8 bases between the germline ends. The CDR3 is made up of 11 amino acids. Germline V gives CDR1 GTSNPN, CDR2 SVGIG (reference sequence). CDR3 bases: TGTGCCTGGAGTGCCTCCCGGGAGCAGTACTTC. Its translation: CAWSASREQYF.

The chain has TRBV15 and TRBJ1-2, with TRBD1 identical over 9 bases. CDR1 and CDR2 (germline): LNHNV, YYDKDF (reference sequence). The CDR3 has 14 residues. The V and J ends lost 7 bases and 4 bases, in that order; junction bases with no gene match: 7. CDR3 protein: CATTRDRAVYGYTF. The DNA for the CDR3 is TGTGCCACCACCCGGGACAGGGCGGTCTATGGCTACACCTTC.

This chain joins TRBV5-6 and TRBJ1-2; D unresolved. Germline V gives CDR1 SGHDT, CDR2 YYEEEE. This CDR3 comprises 14 residues. Trimming pared 4 bases from V and 3 bases from J, leaving 13 bases between. The CDR3 coding sequence is TGTGCCAGCAGCCGCGACTCTGGGGACTATGGCTACACCTTC. This sequence encodes CASSRDSGDYGYTF.

This rearrangement joins TRBV29-1 to TRBJ2-7; perhaps TRBD1 as D (5 bases). The CDR3 contains 12 residues. The V and J ends lost 4 bases and 1 base respectively, with 8 bases between them. Germline V gene sequence: CDR1 SQVTM, CDR2 ANQGSEA. Written as DNA, the CDR3 is TGCAGCGTTGCTCCAGGGTCCTACGAGCAGTACTTC. Translated, it gives CSVAPGSYEQYF.

The chain recombines TRBV6-1 with TRBJ2-6; D unclear. The CDR3 extends over 15 amino acids. Germline CDR1 reads MNHNS; CDR2 reads SASEGT. Trimming cost V 2 bases and J 2 bases, with 7 bases left between them. CDR3 protein: CASSELRAGANVLTF. The CDR3 DNA sequence: TGTGCCAGCAGTGAATTAAGGGCTGGGGCCAACGTCCTGACTTTC.

The DNA for the CDR3 is TGCGCCAGCAGCATAACCCGGACTAGCGGGGGCACAGATACGCAGTATTTT. This sequence encodes CASSITRTSGGTDTQYF. The rearrangement links TRBV5-1 to TRBJ2-3; 12 bases are a match to TRBD2. With V trimmed by 4 bases and J by 1 base, 7 bases remained unmatched. This CDR3 is 17 amino acids long. Germline loops: CDR1 SGHRS, CDR2 YFSETQ.

The J gene is TRBJ2-7, the V gene TRBV5-5; possibly TRBD1 for D (6 bases). CDR1 and CDR2 from the germline V gene are SGHKS and YYEKEE (reference sequence). The CDR3 totals 17 residues. Trimming took 5 bases from V and 4 from J, leaving 25 bases between them. The CDR3 region is CASRRDIAPSETYEQYF. As DNA, the CDR3 is TGTGCCAGCAGGAGGGACATAGCCCCCTCAGAGACATACGAGCAGTACTTC.

This chain joins TRBV10-3 and TRBJ2-3; D is undetermined. The CDR3 has 13 residues. Germline values: CDR1 ENHRY, CDR2 SYGVKD. V was trimmed by 0 bases and J by 7 bases, leaving 8 bases between them. CDR3 region: CAISESQYNTQYF. The CDR3 bases are TGTGCCATCAGTGAGTCTCAGTACAATACGCAGTATTTT.

Only one count was recorded for this clone. V and J are TRBV7-9 and TRBJ1-3; D call uncertain. Trimming pared 2 bases from V and 4 bases from J, leaving 12 bases between. The CDR3 is 15 residues long. CDR1 and CDR2 (germline): SEHNR, FQNEAQ (reference sequence). In nucleotides, the CDR3 is TGTGCCAGCAGCTTATTCGGGGAGCACGGAAACACCATATATTTT. It is translated as CASSLFGEHGNTIYF. The full variable domain, its missing parts supplied by reference TRBV7-9 and TRBJ1-3, is DTGVSQNPRHKITKRGQNVTFRCDPISEHNRLYWYRQTLGQGPEFLTYFQNEAQLEKSRLLSDRFSAERPKGSFSTLEIQRTEQGDSAMYLCASSLFGEHGNTIYFGEGSWLTVV.

The rearrangement uses TRBV19 and TRBJ1-4; no clear D gene. The germline V gene encodes CDR1 LNHDA and CDR2 SQIVND (reference sequence). The CDR3 contains 12 residues. The germline V and J ends were trimmed by 5 bases and 4 bases, with 5 bases remaining between them. CDR3 DNA: TGTGCCAGTAGTCTCATTAATGAAAAACTGTTTTTT. It encodes CASSLINEKLFF.

The table lists this clone with a count of one. This chain uses TRBV15 with TRBJ1-4; no firm D call. This CDR3 spans 15 amino acids. Looked up from germline, CDR1 is LNHNV and CDR2 is YYDKDF (reference sequence). The germline V and J ends were trimmed by 0 bases and 5 bases, with 10 bases remaining between them. CDR3 nucleotide sequence: TGTGCCACCAGCAGAGATTCGGGGTTCAATGAAAAACTGTTTTTT. It encodes CATSRDSGFNEKLFF. Complete variable domain (other parts from reference TRBV15 and TRBJ1-4): DAMVIQNPRYQVTQFGKPVTLSCSQTLNHNVMYWYQQKSSQAPKLLFHYYDKDFNNEADTPDNFQSRRPNTSFCFLDIRSPGLGDTAMYLCATSRDSGFNEKLFFGSGTQLSVL.

The genes are TRBV4-1 and TRBJ2-7; 9 nucleotides agree with TRBD1. CDR3 length: 15 amino acids. Germline CDR1 reads MGHRA; CDR2 reads YSYEKL. With 5 bases clipped from V and 2 bases from J, the junction kept 7 bases outside the gene matches. The DNA for the CDR3 is TGCGCCAGCAGCTCGCCGGGACAGGGCACCTACGAGCAGTACTTC. Encoded protein: CASSSPGQGTYEQYF.

J is TRBJ2-1 and V is TRBV7-2, with D possibly TRBD2 on 6 matching bases. The germline V and J ends were trimmed by 5 bases and 10 bases, with 18 bases remaining between them. Germline CDR1 SGHTA, CDR2 FQGNSA. The length of the CDR3 is 14 residues. The CDR3 region has the DNA TGTGCCAGCAGCCCCAGAACGGGAGTCGGGGAGCAGTTCTTC. Its translation: CASSPRTGVGEQFF.

To note about this clone: The sample has other DNA sequences that encode this CDR3 too. The gene calls are TRBV19 and TRBJ1-2; D remains ambiguous. The V gene lost 2 bases and the J gene lost 1 base, with 8 bases spanning the gap. Germline loops: CDR1 LNHDA, CDR2 SQIVND (reference sequence). The CDR3 is made up of 14 amino acids. The DNA of the CDR3 is TGTGCCAGTAGTATACCCGGACTTAACTATGGCTACACCTTC. Translated: CASSIPGLNYGYTF.

On this clone: The same CDR3 also results from other DNA sequences found in this sample. The chain employs TRBV18 and TRBJ2-1; maybe TRBD2 (6 bases). V was clipped by 3 bases and J by 4 bases, with 10 bases between them. This CDR3 has 14 residues. The V gene's germline CDR1 is KGHSH and CDR2 LQKENI. For the CDR3, the DNA is TGTGCCAGCTCACCCACCGGGACTTACAATGAGCAGTTCTTC. Its protein product is CASSPTGTYNEQFF.

This clone was found once. The J gene is TRBJ2-1, the V gene TRBV7-2; no definite D call. The CDR3 totals 11 residues. V was shortened by 6 bases and J by 8 bases, with 8 bases between the two germline ends. CDR1 and CDR2 (germline): SGHTA, FQGNSA. This CDR3 reads CASREAHEQFF. The DNA of the CDR3 is TGTGCCAGCAGGGAAGCCCATGAGCAGTTCTTC.

Remarks on this clone: Other DNA sequences within the sample encode an identical CDR3. The V and J genes are TRBV9 and TRBJ2-2; D uncertain. V was shortened by 0 bases and J by 4 bases, with 7 bases between the two germline ends. This CDR3 has 14 residues. From germline, CDR1 is SGDLS and CDR2 YYNGEE. DNA of the CDR3: TGTGCCAGCAGCGTAGCTTCGAGCACCGGGGAGCTGTTTTTT. This codes for CASSVASSTGELFF.

The CDR3 loop reads CAINNDRDNEKLFF. The CDR3 nucleotides read TGTGCCATCAACAACGACAGGGATAATGAAAAACTGTTTTTT. This chain joins TRBV10-3 and TRBJ1-4, with 7 nucleotides matching TRBD1. The CDR3 extends over 14 amino acids. With 7 bases clipped from V and 4 bases from J, the junction kept 6 bases outside the gene matches. From germline, CDR1 is ENHRY and CDR2 SYGVKD.

The rearrangement links TRBV19 to TRBJ2-3; 8 bases match TRBD2. This CDR3 has 15 residues. With 5 bases clipped from V and 4 bases from J, the junction kept 8 bases outside the gene matches. Germline V gene lookup returns CDR1 LNHDA and CDR2 SQIVND (reference sequence). CDR3 coding DNA: TGTGCCAGTAGTGCACAGCGGGAGCGTCCAGATACGCAGTATTTT. It translates to CASSAQRERPDTQYF.

The V call is TRBV9, the J call TRBJ1-3, with TRBD1 as a possible D gene (6 bases). The CDR3 runs 14 residues. V lost 3 bases to trimming and J lost 4 bases, with 11 bases between them. The germline V gene has CDR1 SGDLS and CDR2 YYNGEE. Here the CDR3 DNA reads TGTGCCAGCAGCGGACAGGTTGCGGGAAACACCATATATTTT. This encodes CASSGQVAGNTIYF.

The chain uses TRBV21-1 and TRBJ2-7; the table's TRBD1 call for D was not verified on the DNA. TRBV21-1 is a listed pseudogene. This CDR3 region has 15 residues. CDR3 residues: CASSRRDRGINEQYF. The CDR3 region has the DNA TGTGCCAGCAGCCGACGGGACAGGGGTATCAACGAGCAGTACTTC.

The V and J genes are TRBV9 and TRBJ2-1; D is undetermined. Trimming stripped 4 bases from V and 1 base from J, with 12 bases between. The germline gives CDR1 SGDLS, CDR2 YYNGEE. There are 15 residues in the CDR3. The CDR3 loop is CASSSLGISYNEQFF. The CDR3 nucleotides read TGTGCCAGCAGCTCATTGGGGATTTCCTACAATGAGCAGTTCTTC.